This is a list of T cell receptor beta chains from one sample in a study of CD8 T cells in Susac syndrome. MiXCR was run by TCRdb on the immunoSEQ multiplex PCR reads, yielding one entry per CDR3 protein. The table shows 300,000 to 350,000 distinct CDR3 sequences, with about 90% occurring only once. The sequenced material came from CD4+ T cells from PBMCs. The source of these receptors is a human donor with multiple sclerosis. CDR3s include the opening cysteine and the closing phenylalanine or tryptophan. The D gene is left open where the match is weak. Expanded clones get a size class; other rows say once, few or many, or leave the size out.

>NA|TRBV19|TRBJ2-6|NA
TGTGCCAGTACCCCGGAAGGAAGGCTTCGCCTCGGGGCCAACGTCCTGACTTTC
CASTPEGRLRLGANVLTF
>NA|TRBV20-1|TRBJ2-3|NA
TGCAGTGCTAGGGTACGGGTTGGTACAGATACGCAGTATTTT
CSARVRVGTDTQYF
>NA|TRBV11-2|TRBJ2-2|NA
TGTGCCAGCAGCTTAGCCCTCTTAGGGGGGCCGGGTTCAGGGGAGCTGTTTTTT
CASSLALLGGPGSGELFF
>NA|TRBV7-3|TRBJ1-2|NA
TGTGCCAGCAATGGCTACACCTTC
CASNGYTF
>NA|TRBV7-9|TRBJ1-1|NA
TGTGCCAGCAGCTCCCCCGCGGGTACTGAAGCTTTCTTT
CASSSPAGTEAFF
>TRBD1|TRBV7-7|TRBJ1-4|NA
TGTGCTAGCAGCCGACCGGACAGGGTGTTTATGGCTAATGAAAAACTGTTTTTT
CASSRPDRVFMANEKLFF
>TRBD1|TRBV7-7|TRBJ2-2|NA
TGTGCTAGCAGCTTGGACAGGAGTAACACCGGGGAGCTGTTTTTT
CASSLDRSNTGELFF
>NA|TRBV4-1|TRBJ2-4|NA
TGCGCCAGCAGCCTCCTTTGGGTAGCCAAAAACATTCAGTACTTC
CASSLLWVAKNIQYF
>TRBD2|TRBV20-1|TRBJ2-7|NA
TGCAGTGCTAGAGCGGGACTAGCGGGGGGCCAGGCTGGCGAGCAGTACTTC
CSARAGLAGGQAGEQYF
>NA|TRBV20-1|TRBJ1-2|NA
TGCAGTGCTACCCCCAATGTGGGGGGCGGCTACACCTTC
CSATPNVGGGYTF
>NA|TRBV7-3|TRBJ2-6|once
TGTGCCAGCAGCCTTAACTCGGGTACTGGGGCCAACGTCCTGACTTTC
CASSLNSGTGANVLTF
>NA|TRBV5-1|TRBJ2-5|NA
TGCGCCAGCACTCGGACCCCCCTGGGGGAGACCCAGTACTTC
CASTRTPLGETQYF
>NA|TRBV28|TRBJ1-2|few
TGTGCCAGCCTCCTAAGGCTCGGGGAGGGATATTCCACCTTC
CASLLRLGEGYSTF
>TRBD1|TRBV11-2|TRBJ2-1|NA
TGTGCCAGCGCAAGGGACAGGGGGACCCACAATGAGCAGTTCTTC
CASARDRGTHNEQFF
>NA|TRBV7-9|TRBJ2-2|NA
TGTGCCAGCAGCCTACAGGGTACGGCCGGGGAGCTGTTTTTT
CASSLQGTAGELFF
>NA|TRBV9|TRBJ2-2|NA
TGTGCCAGCAGCGGGGGTAGGGGTGTTGGCACCGGGGAGCTGTTTTTT
CASSGGRGVGTGELFF
>TRBD2|TRBV12-3/TRBV12-4|TRBJ2-2|NA
TGTGCCAGCAGTTTAGCCCAATTGAGCGGGAGGGCAGACACCGGGGAGCTGTTTTTT
CASSLAQLSGRADTGELFF
>NA|TRBV12-3/TRBV12-4|TRBJ1-1|NA
TGTGCCAGCAGTTTATGGCGGCAGACTGAAGCTTTCTTT
CASSLWRQTEAFF
>TRBD1|TRBV20-1|TRBJ2-2|NA
TGCAGTGCCTTGAGACAGGGAGGGGAGCTGTTTTTT
CSALRQGGELFF
>TRBD1|TRBV7-2|TRBJ2-7|NA
TGTGCCAGCAGCCCTCAATCGGGACAGGTCTACGAGCAGTACTTC
CASSPQSGQVYEQYF
>NA|TRBV12-3/TRBV12-4|TRBJ2-5|NA
TGTGCCAGCAGTCCAGCCGGACGAAGCCAGTACTTC
CASSPAGRSQYF
>NA|TRBV14|TRBJ1-1|NA
TGTGCCAGCAGCCACACAGGGAAAGCTTTCTTT
CASSHTGKAFF
>NA|TRBV15|TRBJ1-5|once
TGTGCCACCGCCCTCTCTCGGGGGTCCCTTAGCAATCAGCCCCAGCATTTT
CATALSRGSLSNQPQHF
>NA|TRBV4-2|TRBJ1-2|NA
TGTGCCAGCAGCCAAGTTTGGTTTTCGTCGGACTCCGGGAGAACCTATGGCTACACCTTC
CASSQVWFSSDSGRTYGYTF
>NA|TRBV11-1|TRBJ2-7|NA
TGTGCCAGCAAGGGCAGGAGCTACGAGCAGTACTTC
CASKGRSYEQYF